Listed below are T cell receptor beta chains from one sample, sequenced in a study of blood T cell repertoires in COVID-19. Profiling relied on immunoSEQ multiplex PCR, and the TCRdb table lists in-frame clones only, not all of them. In the table there are roughly 230,000 clones, more than 70% of which are singletons. Sequenced sample: peripheral blood. These receptors all come from a man aged 40-49 years with active or convalescent COVID-19. Each CDR3 is given with its conserved first and last residue. A D gene is named only where the DNA matches it firmly.

TRBV2 TRBD2 18 CASGTEIFSGSSTDTQYF
TRBV29-1 . 13 CSAKDPGDTEAFF
TRBV4-1 . 15 CASSQEDGRVTEAFF
TRBV5-1 . 12 CASSSGHGEQYF
TRBV3-1/TRBV3-2 . 12 CASSHTRYEQYF
TRBV3-1/TRBV3-2 . 14 CASSQSEGRNGYTF
TRBV27 . 14 CASSPQEGPYEQYF
TRBV9 . 12 CASSAPNQPQHF
TRBV9 TRBD2 15 CASSLLAAPTGELFF
TRBV18 . 14 CASSPFGGMDEAFF
TRBV7-3 . 14 CASSRVQGSSPLHF
TRBV11-2 . 16 CASSFQGGAWDTEAFF
TRBV4-3 . 16 CASSQSHRDVDSPLHF
TRBV10-3 . 13 CAISEITGQPQHF
TRBV3-1/TRBV3-2 . 14 CASSQNTGSTEAFF
TRBV11-3 TRBD1 16 CASSFRGTGPNEKLFF
TRBV6-6 . 12 CASYSRSYEQYF
TRBV9 . 11 CASSVPYEQYF
TRBV18 TRBD1 13 CASSDFGTGKAFF
TRBV5-5 . 13 CASSWDLQGEQFF
TRBV6-2/TRBV6-3 TRBD1 18 CASSPDRGRPRGIDTQYF
TRBV3-1/TRBV3-2 . 12 CASSSRAGGQHF
TRBV12-3/TRBV12-4 . 13 CASSPGRRYGYTF
TRBV10-3 TRBD1 14 CAISERQGDQPQHF
TRBV4-1 . 16 CASSQNVGSPTETQYF
TRBV6-5 . 13 CASRETGYTEAFF
TRBV18 TRBD1 14 CASSQGAPSYEQYF
TRBV5-1 TRBD1 15 CASSFGGTGTYEQYF
TRBV11-3 . 18 CASSLIGSALRRHDEQYF
TRBV5-1 TRBD2 16 CASSSGLAVNTGELFF
TRBV30 TRBD1 12 CAWSSGGTEAFF
TRBV10-3 . 15 CAISQMTGVYTEAFF
TRBV23-1 TRBD2 19 CASSQSPSGRMSSYNEQFF
TRBV19 . 13 CASQDSFTYEQYF
TRBV5-6 TRBD1 15 CASSLGWQGAHEQYF
TRBV5-1 TRBD2 15 CASSPLAGSYNEQFF
TRBV7-9 . 12 CASSLAGRPQHF
TRBV3-1/TRBV3-2 . 15 CASSQGPGSSYEQYF
TRBV29-1 TRBD1 13 CSALGTGNQPQHF
TRBV18 TRBD1 15 CASSPWDSGNYGYTF
TRBV7-2 TRBD1 14 CASSVGTVQETQYF
TRBV24-1 TRBD1 12 CATSGQGGGYTF
TRBV30 . 13 CAWRAGSNQPQHF
TRBV7-2 TRBD1 13 CASSIDRGKGYTF
TRBV2 . 17 CASNTKGVSSYNSPLHF
TRBV5-4 . 14 CASSLVPRPTEAFF
TRBV9 TRBD1 15 CASSVSGTENEKLFF
TRBV19 TRBD1 16 CASSIVGQGRNTEAFF
TRBV24-1 . 13 CATSLRGSHEQYF
TRBV30 . 14 CAWSTGPRGETQYF
TRBV10-1 . 12 CASSEGPGGQFF
TRBV20-1 . 11 CSVSQGDGYTF
TRBV11-2 . 15 CASSLAQVDTDTQYF
TRBV24-1 . 19 CARISGAGSSGSYTGELFF
TRBV5-4 . 13 CASSEGGNTEAFF
TRBV24-1 . 14 CATSDWTNNYGYTF
TRBV18 . 14 CASSPYARENEQFF
TRBV12-5 TRBD1 16 CASGPGQGKLQETQYF
TRBV5-1 TRBD2 15 CASHGTSGATDTQYF